This TCR beta chain was identified during a study of breast tumors, draining lymph nodes, adjacent tissues. Study results and caveats: The lymph node origin of tumor T cells was framed as consistent with a hypothesis, not demonstrated. Tumor TCR diversity was below lymph nodes but above nontumor tissue. Most tumor T cells seemingly derive from lymph node, then expand in tumor.

In TCRdb, the multiplex PCR reads were re-called with MiXCR into one record per CDR3 protein. The top ten clones hold roughly 4% of a sample with around 130,000 distinct CDR3 sequences, about 20% of them seen once. The sample holds many counts of this clonotype. Its specificity is not known. The V gene lost 2 bases and the J gene lost 0 bases, with 8 bases spanning the gap. This CDR3 has 15 amino acids. Axillary draining lymph nodes of breast cancer patients supplied the node samples. The TCR sequence derives from a female donor with breast cancer. Some clones in this sample may be carry-over from other donors' samples. The chain carries TRBV12-3 or TRBV12-4 and TRBJ2-1; D gene unclear. The sequencing input was axillary lymph node tissue. The CDR3 nucleotides read TGTGCCAGCAGTTTATCTAGAAGCTCCTACAATGAGCAGTTCTTC. Translating it yields CASSLSRSSYNEQFF.